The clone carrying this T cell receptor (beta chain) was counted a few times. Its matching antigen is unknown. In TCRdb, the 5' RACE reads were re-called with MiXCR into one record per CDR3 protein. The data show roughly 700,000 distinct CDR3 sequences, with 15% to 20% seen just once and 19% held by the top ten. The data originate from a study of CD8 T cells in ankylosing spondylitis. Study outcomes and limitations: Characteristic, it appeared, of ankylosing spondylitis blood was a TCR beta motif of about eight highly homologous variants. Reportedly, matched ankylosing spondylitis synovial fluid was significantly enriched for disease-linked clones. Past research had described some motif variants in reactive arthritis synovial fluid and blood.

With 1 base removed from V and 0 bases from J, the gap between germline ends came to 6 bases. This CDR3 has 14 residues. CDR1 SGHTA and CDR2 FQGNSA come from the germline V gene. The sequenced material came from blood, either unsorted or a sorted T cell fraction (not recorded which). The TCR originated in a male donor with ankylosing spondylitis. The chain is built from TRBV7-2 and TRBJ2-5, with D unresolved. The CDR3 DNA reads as TGTGCCAGCAGCTTAGGCCCTAACCAAGAGACCCAGTACTTC. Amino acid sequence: CASSLGPNQETQYF.